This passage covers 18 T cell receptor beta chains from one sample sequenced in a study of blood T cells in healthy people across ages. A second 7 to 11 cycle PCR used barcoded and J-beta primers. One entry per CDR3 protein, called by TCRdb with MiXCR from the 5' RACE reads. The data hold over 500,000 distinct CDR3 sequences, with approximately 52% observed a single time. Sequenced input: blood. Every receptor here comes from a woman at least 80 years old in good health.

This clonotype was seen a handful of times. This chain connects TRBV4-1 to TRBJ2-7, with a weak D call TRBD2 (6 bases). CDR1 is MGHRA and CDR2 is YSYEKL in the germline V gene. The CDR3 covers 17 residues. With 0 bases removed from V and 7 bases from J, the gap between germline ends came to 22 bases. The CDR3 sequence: CASSQDRRDQVYNEQYF. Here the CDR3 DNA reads TGCGCCAGCAGCCAAGATCGGAGGGATCAAGTGTACAATGAGCAGTACTTC.

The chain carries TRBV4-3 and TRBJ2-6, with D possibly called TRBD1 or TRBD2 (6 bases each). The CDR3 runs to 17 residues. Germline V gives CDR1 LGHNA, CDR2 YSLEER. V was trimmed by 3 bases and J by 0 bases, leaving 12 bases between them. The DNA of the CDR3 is TGCGCCAGCAGCCAGGAGGGGGACGCCTCTGGGGCCAACGTCCTGACTTTC. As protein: CASSQEGDASGANVLTF.

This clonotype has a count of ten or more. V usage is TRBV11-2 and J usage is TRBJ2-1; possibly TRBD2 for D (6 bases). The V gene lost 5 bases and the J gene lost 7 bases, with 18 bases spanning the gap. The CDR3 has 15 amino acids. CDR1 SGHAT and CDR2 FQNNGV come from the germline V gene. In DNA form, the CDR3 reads TGTGCCAGCAGCAGACCGGAGGGCCTTTGGAATGAGCAGTTCTTC. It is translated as CASSRPEGLWNEQFF. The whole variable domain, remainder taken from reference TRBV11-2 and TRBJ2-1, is EAGVAQSPRYKIIEKRQSVAFWCNPISGHATLYWYQQILGQGPKLLIQFQNNGVVDDSQLPKDRFSAERLKGVDSTLKIQPAKLEDSAVYLCASSRPEGLWNEQFFGPGTRLTVL.

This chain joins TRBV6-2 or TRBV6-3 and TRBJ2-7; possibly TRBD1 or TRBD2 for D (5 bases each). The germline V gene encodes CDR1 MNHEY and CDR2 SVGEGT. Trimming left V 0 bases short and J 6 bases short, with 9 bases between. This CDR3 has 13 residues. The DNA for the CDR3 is TGTGCCAGCAGTTACTCTCCGGGGCTCGAGCAGTACTTC. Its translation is CASSYSPGLEQYF.

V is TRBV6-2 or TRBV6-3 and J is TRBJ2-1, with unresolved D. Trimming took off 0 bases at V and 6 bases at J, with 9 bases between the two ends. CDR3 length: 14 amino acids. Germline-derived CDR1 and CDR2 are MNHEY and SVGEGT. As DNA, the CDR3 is TGTGCCAGCAGTTACTCGAAGACGTGCAATGAGCAGTTCTTC. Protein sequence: CASSYSKTCNEQFF.

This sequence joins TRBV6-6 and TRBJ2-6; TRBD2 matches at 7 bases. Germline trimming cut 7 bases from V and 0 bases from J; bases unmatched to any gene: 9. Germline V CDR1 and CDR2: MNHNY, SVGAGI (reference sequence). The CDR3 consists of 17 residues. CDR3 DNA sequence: TGTGCCAGCACCAGCGGGGTGCAGGGCTCTGGGGCCAACGTCCTGACTTTC. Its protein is CASTSGVQGSGANVLTF.

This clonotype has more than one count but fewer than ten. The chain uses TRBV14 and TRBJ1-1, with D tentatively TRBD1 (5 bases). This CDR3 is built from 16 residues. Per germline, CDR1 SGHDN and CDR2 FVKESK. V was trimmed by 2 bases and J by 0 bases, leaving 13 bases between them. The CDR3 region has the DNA TGTGCCAGCAGCCAATGGGGGATCGCGCTGAACACTGAAGCTTTCTTT. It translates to CASSQWGIALNTEAFF.

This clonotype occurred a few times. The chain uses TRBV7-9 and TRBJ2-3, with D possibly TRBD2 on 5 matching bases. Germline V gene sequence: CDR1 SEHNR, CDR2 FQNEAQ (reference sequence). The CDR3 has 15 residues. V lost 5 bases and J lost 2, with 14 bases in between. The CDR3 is CASSRQRIHTDTQYF. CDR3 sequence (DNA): TGTGCCAGCAGCCGTCAGCGGATACACACAGATACGCAGTATTTT.

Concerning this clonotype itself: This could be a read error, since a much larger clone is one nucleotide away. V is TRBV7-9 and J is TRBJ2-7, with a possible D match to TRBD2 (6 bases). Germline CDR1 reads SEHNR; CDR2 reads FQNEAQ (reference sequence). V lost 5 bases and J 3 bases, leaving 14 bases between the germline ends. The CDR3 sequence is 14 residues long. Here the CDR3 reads CASSRRDSFYEQYF. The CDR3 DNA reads TGTGCCAGCAGCCGGAGGGACTCTTTCTACGAGCAGTACTTC.

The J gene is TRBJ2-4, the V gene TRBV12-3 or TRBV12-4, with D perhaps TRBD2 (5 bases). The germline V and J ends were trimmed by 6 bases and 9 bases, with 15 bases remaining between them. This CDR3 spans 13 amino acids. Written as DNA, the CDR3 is TGTGCCAGCAGCCTAGTGGGTCTAGCCATTCAGTACTTC. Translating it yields CASSLVGLAIQYF.

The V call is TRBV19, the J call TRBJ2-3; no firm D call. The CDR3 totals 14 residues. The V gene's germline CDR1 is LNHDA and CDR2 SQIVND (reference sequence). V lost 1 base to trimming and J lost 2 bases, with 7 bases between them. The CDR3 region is CASSIASITDTQYF. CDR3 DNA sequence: TGTGCCAGTAGTATAGCTAGTATCACAGATACGCAGTATTTT.

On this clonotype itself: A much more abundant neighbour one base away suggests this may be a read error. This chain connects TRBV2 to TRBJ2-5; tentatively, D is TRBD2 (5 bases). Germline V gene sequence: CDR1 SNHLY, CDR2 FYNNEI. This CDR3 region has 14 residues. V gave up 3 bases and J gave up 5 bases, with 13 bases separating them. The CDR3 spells CASSERTGGETQYF. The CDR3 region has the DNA TGTGCCAGCAGTGAGCGGACTGGCGGGGAGACCCAGTACTTC.

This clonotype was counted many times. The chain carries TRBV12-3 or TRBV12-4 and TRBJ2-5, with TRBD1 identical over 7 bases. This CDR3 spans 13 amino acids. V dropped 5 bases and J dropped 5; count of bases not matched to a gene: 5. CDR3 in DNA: TGTGCCAGCAGTCCCGGGACAGACGAGACCCAGTACTTC. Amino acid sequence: CASSPGTDETQYF.

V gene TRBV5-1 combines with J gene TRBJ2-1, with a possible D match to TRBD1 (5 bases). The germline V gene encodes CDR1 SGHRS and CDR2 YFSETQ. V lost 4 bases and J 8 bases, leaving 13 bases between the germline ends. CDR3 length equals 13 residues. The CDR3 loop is CASSLRTWDEQFF. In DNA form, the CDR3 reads TGCGCCAGCAGCCTACGGACATGGGATGAGCAGTTCTTC.

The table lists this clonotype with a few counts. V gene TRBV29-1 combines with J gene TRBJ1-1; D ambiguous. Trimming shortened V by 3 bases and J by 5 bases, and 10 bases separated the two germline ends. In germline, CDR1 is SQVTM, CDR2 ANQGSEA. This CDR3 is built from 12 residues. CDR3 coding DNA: TGCAGCGTTGACGCGGTTCATACTGAAGCTTTCTTT. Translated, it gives CSVDAVHTEAFF.

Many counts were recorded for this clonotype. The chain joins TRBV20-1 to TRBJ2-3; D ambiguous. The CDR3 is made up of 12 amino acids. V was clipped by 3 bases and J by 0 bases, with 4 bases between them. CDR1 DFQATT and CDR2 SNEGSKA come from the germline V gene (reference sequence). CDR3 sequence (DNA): TGCAGTGCTAGTCCTAGCACAGATACGCAGTATTTT. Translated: CSASPSTDTQYF.

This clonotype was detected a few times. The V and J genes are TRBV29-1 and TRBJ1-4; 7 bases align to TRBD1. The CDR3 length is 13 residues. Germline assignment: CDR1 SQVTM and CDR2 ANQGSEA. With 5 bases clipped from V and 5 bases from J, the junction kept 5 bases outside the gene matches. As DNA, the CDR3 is TGCAGCGTTCTGACAGGGATGAATGAAAAACTGTTTTTT. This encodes CSVLTGMNEKLFF.

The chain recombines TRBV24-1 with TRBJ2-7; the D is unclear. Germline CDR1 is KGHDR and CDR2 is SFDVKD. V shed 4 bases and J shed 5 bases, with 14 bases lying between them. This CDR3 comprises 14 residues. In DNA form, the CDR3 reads TGTGCCACCAGTGACTACGTTAAGGGCCACGAGCAGTACTTC. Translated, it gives CATSDYVKGHEQYF.